This TCR beta chain was identified in a study of early T cells in non-severe SARS-CoV-2 infection. Study results and limitations: Private and CD4 specificities were missed by VDJdb matching, which favored anti-spike CD8 responses.

Details on this clonotype: What it binds is not known.

TCRdb fed the 5' RACE reads into MiXCR, producing one record per CDR3 protein. Of under 70,000 distinct CDR3 sequences listed, about 6% are singletons. The CDR3 totals 14 residues. The V end was cut by 8 bases, the J end by 8 bases, with 19 bases between. Per the germline V gene, CDR1 is MNHEY and CDR2 is SVGEGT. This sample comprised whole blood, obtained at baseline. The clonotype was recovered from an adult who was a healthcare worker with PCR-confirmed SARS-CoV-2 infection or an uninfected control (not recorded which). J is TRBJ2-4 and V is TRBV6-2 or TRBV6-3; the D call may be TRBD1 or TRBD2 (7 bases each). The chain's CDR3 is CASLGRGPLDIQYF. The CDR3 region has the DNA TGTGCCAGCTTGGGGAGGGGGCCTCTGGACATTCAGTACTTC.